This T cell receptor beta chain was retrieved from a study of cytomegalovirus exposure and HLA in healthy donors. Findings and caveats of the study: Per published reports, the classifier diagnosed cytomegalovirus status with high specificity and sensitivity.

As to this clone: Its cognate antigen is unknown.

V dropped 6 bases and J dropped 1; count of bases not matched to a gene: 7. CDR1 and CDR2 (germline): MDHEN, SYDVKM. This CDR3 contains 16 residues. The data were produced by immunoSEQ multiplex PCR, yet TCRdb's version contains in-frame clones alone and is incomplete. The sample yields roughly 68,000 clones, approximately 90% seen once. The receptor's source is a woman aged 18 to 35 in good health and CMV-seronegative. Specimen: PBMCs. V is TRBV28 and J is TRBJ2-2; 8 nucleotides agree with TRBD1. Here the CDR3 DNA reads TGTGCCAGCAGCCCGACAGGGGTCGGGAACACCGGGGAGCTGTTTTTT. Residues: CASSPTGVGNTGELFF.